This T cell receptor beta chain was sequenced for a study of T cell responses to AZD1222 COVID-19 vaccine. Germline V gives CDR1 DFQATT, CDR2 SNEGSKA (reference sequence). CDR3 length: 13 residues. V was trimmed by 3 bases and J by 1 base, leaving 9 bases between them. The method was immunoSEQ multiplex PCR; TCRdb's version includes in-frame clones alone and lacks a portion of them. The sample lists about 130,000 clones, roughly 90% occurring once. This clonotype was obtained from an adult in good health. Sample: peripheral blood, taken on day 0 of AZD1222 vaccination. The chain uses TRBV20-1 and TRBJ1-1; D may be TRBD1 (6 bases). The CDR3 bases are TGCAGTGCTAGTAACAGGGAGAACACTGAAGCTTTCTTT. Amino acids: CSASNRENTEAFF.